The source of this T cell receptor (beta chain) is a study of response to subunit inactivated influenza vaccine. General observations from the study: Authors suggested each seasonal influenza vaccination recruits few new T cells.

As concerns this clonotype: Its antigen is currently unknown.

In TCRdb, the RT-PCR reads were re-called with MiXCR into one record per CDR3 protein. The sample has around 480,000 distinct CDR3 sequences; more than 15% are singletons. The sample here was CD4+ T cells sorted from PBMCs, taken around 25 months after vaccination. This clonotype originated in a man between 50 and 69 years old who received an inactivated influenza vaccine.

The CDR3 sequence: CAISEGLAGETQYF. The CDR3 DNA reads as TGTGCCATCAGTGAGGGGCTAGCTGGAGAGACCCAGTACTTC. This chain uses TRBV10-3 with TRBJ2-5, with D perhaps matching TRBD2 (5 bases). In germline, CDR1 is ENHRY, CDR2 SYGVKD. This CDR3 is built from 14 residues. V was shortened by 2 bases and J by 4 bases, with 11 bases between the two germline ends.